This is a list of T cell receptor beta chains from one sample in a study of persistence of HIV-infected CD4 T cells. The antigens these receptors bind are not known. Only in-frame clones appear in the TCRdb table, and some are missing; sequencing was by immunoSEQ multiplex PCR. The data show approximately 65,000 clones, under 80% seen once. This specimen consisted of CD4+ T cells sorted from PBMCs after 18-hour stimulation, obtained from a patient who received antiretroviral therapy. The receptors originated from an adult man with HIV who was CMV-seropositive. The conserved cysteine and the conserved F or W are not part of the CDR3 here. A D gene is named only where the DNA matches it firmly.

TRBV5-4,TRBD2,ASSLSGGRATDTQY
TRBV18,NA,ASSPPGPYNEQF
TRBV5-4,TRBD2,ASSSRKRGATDTQY
TRBV6-1,NA,ASSGQRAANTGELF
TRBV9,TRBD1,ASSPRTGDTGELF
TRBV5-4,TRBD1,ASSLGRGQDYGYT
TRBV7-8,NA,ASSLEPNTEAF
TRBV5-1,NA,ASSFPPYEETGELF
TRBV3-1/TRBV3-2,NA,ASLGGANVLT
TRBV11-3,NA,ASSGSTDTQY
TRBV9,TRBD2,ASSVGGGTTYEQY
TRBV7-2,NA,ASSLVGRLFGANVLT
TRBV6-5,NA,ASRTYNSPLH
TRBV6-5,NA,ASALIAGTSGYT
TRBV7-8,NA,ASSPIGFLRTNYGYT
TRBV5-5,NA,ASSLFQGGSYNEQF
TRBV12-3/TRBV12-4,NA,ASTGLANEKLF
TRBV28,NA,ASFENIHNSPLH
TRBV6-5,NA,ASMVSGMWNEQY
TRBV3-1/TRBV3-2,TRBD1,ASSPEQGATYNEQF
TRBV3-1/TRBV3-2,NA,ASSQEDARGELF
TRBV6-5,TRBD1,ASQKTGNEKLF
TRBV24-1,NA,ATSDNRGSGANVLT
TRBV6-5,NA,ASIGDTEAF
TRBV18,NA,ASSPGLDGEAF
TRBV20-1,TRBD1,SASGTGGEGAYEQY
TRBV7-2,NA,ASSRDQRSEAF
TRBV5-1,NA,ASSIDLGAYGYT
TRBV9,NA,ASSVGWADHSPLH
TRBV28,NA,ASSLVDTAYEQY
TRBV5-6,TRBD1,ASSFARQGALNSPLH
TRBV6-5,TRBD1,ASSFQGANEQY
TRBV7-9,TRBD1,ATLPTGLNTGELF